Listed below are T cell receptor beta chains from one sample, sequenced in a study of long-term antiretroviral therapy in people with HIV. This table comes from immunoSEQ multiplex PCR, and its TCRdb copy is limited to in-frame clones, with some not included. The top ten clones hold 2% to 2.5% of a sample with about 33,000 clones, about 96% of them seen once. The specimen comprised unsorted PBMCs, sampled 6.6 years after starting antiretroviral therapy. The receptors stem from a man aged 30-40 years with HIV. The conserved cysteine and the conserved F or W are not part of the CDR3 here. Not every row has a clone size; where given, it reads once, few, many or a size class.

size: -
V: TRBV7-2
CDR3: ASSPVASGSPNEQY

size: -
V: TRBV6-6
CDR3: ASSYSDYEQY

size: -
V: TRBV18
CDR3: ASSPGWGANEKLF

size: -
V: TRBV19
CDR3: ASSGQGYEQY

size: few
V: TRBV2
CDR3: ASRITGAQPQH

size: -
V: TRBV4-1
CDR3: ASSQGQMAGNTIY

size: -
V: TRBV19
CDR3: ASSISASGNTIY

size: once
V: TRBV11-1
CDR3: ASSLRFHGKLF

size: -
V: TRBV18
CDR3: ASSLRNTEAF

size: -
V: TRBV5-1
CDR3: ASSLRSPLRDEQF

size: once
V: TRBV19
CDR3: ASAGQSAEQY

size: once
V: TRBV19
CDR3: ASRYTPNTEAF

size: -
V: TRBV7-3
CDR3: ASSLIAGNYNEQF

size: -
V: TRBV9
CDR3: ASSPWGGTEAF